This T cell receptor beta chain appears in the sequencing data of a study of cytomegalovirus exposure and HLA in healthy donors (dated by TCRdb to about 2017). In the study overall: An earlier analysis of 587 of the donors reported more than 250 Gb of sequence data and around 120 million unique TCR beta sequences from approximately 180 million T cells. Besides the first cohort of roughly 700 subjects, a separate validation cohort made up of over a hundred different subjects was used. The genetic ancestry cluster associated with self-reported Caucasian donors included over 65% of the 398 genotyped donors. To predict cytomegalovirus infection status, the study combined high-throughput TCR immunosequencing, statistical association of individual TCRs with disease status, and machine learning. An earlier analysis of more than 450 of the donors used high-throughput TCR beta sequencing to judge whether each TCR beta V gene segment behaved as functional or pseudogenic. Using immunosequencing, the study profiled T cell repertoires from about 650 subjects and related those repertoires to cytomegalovirus serostatus. The aim of the study was to test whether cataloging public T cell receptors could identify signatures of past pathogen exposure. Alongside the repertoire data, information on donor age, sex, ethnicity and CMV serostatus was compiled. Roughly five DR-DQ haplotypes were treated as single units for association and clustering because of strong linkage in the cohort. Every discovery cohort repertoire had been produced on one sequencing platform. Rather than drawing on any new phenotypic data, the later analysis identified candidate immune exposures from TCR beta sequences and the way those sequences occurred across donors. The number of typed donors differed by locus: roughly 629-640 for A, B, C, DRB1 and DQB1; some 500 for DQA1; 600 to 610 for DPA1; and about 450 for DPB1. Class I and class II HLA loci were covered by the typing at four-digit resolution. On average, roughly 250,000 unique TCR beta nucleotide sequences were sequenced per donor among a few hundred genotyped donors of the cohort, with roughly 18% of those sequences being non-productive. A later analysis re-analyzed previously published TCR beta repertoires from roughly 630 donors and added high-resolution HLA genotyping to study TCR occurrence patterns. A later genetic analysis took genome-wide SNP genotypes for about three fifths of the 666 donors and used that subset as a discovery cohort. An early release that covered approximately 600 HLA-typed donors contained around 330 gigabases of sequencing data and tens of millions of unique TCR sequences. Overall study outcomes, separate from this receptor: An association between a missense DCLRE1C variant and V-gene and J-gene trimming of TCR beta chains was found in a later genetic analysis and replicated in an independent cohort. In a later analysis, HLA-associated TCR beta chains showed more clonal expansion and lower generation probabilities than non-associated chains that were equally common. Three of the identified cytomegalovirus-associated TCR beta chains were confirmed in vitro to be specific for cytomegalovirus antigens. Sequencing depth was assumed to be roughly uniform across donors in the presence/absence analyses, though that assumption may not hold. For the cohort, immune exposure information was limited to CMV serostatus. Correlated functional status among segregating V segments might reflect linkage disequilibrium, but an unknown experimental factor could not be ruled out. The cohort was sequenced for TCR beta chains only, and without alpha or paired-chain data the features that could be detected were limited. Because the 87-base-pair reads could not distinguish some IMGT-functional V segments, including TRBV6-2 and TRBV6-3, those segments were excluded. In both the original and validation cohorts, the classifier was reported to diagnose cytomegalovirus status with high specificity and sensitivity. Across donors, most TCR sequences were observed very rarely, whereas some public TCRs were present in many individuals. Most CMV-associated TCR beta chains appeared to be HLA-restricted in a later analysis, and the HLA associations seemed to be driven largely by CMV exposure. A later genetic analysis reported fewer N-insertions in productive TCRs among donors in an Asian-associated ancestry cluster than the roughly 620-donor mean. Because some donors lacked HLA typing at each locus, the association tests relied only on the typed subset. A further reported finding was that TCR beta sequences accurately predicted the HLA-A and HLA-B alleles for most subjects in the first cohort. Several of the top co-occurrence clusters appeared to be linked to parvovirus B19, influenza, CMV and Epstein-Barr virus, according to a later analysis. A later analysis found that TCR association rates varied across HLA loci, with DRB1 alleles showing the most associated TCRs and HLA-C alleles the fewest. A group of highly shared sequence variants was considered likely to be a technical artifact of the sequencing pipeline. Because counts were too low, approximately 18 rarely observed V segments, including chromosome 9 orphons, were excluded from the earlier analysis of fewer than 650 of the donors. The authors suggested that the approach could potentially be extended to other disease states and immunological phenotypes. A total of fewer than 200 TCR beta chains were listed by the study as associated with cytomegalovirus. Strong co-occurrence of HLA alleles, especially DR and DQ, made assigning TCR associations to individual alleles difficult. Broadly in line with IMGT annotations, most TCR beta V segments showed up in productive rearrangements about 87% or about 30% of the time in an earlier analysis of several hundred of the donors. Specific HLA alleles were associated with over 15,000 TCR beta sequences at a false discovery rate of 0.05 in a later analysis.

The cohort consisted of hundreds of healthy bone marrow donors. At the time of sampling, every cohort member was nominally healthy, though immune exposures that went unrecorded were likely present. The donor was CMV seropositive and belonged to the group of 250 to 300 seropositive cohort members. Every donor gave a peripheral blood sample, and the peripheral blood mononuclear cells from that sample were used for TCR beta sequencing. Genomic DNA extraction from the blood cell samples was performed with the Qiagen DNeasy Blood Extraction Kit. According to the germline V gene (reference sequence), CDR1 reads GTSNPN and CDR2 reads SVGIG. Unmatched junction bases come to 7, with V trimmed by 2 bases and J by 9 bases. From the cysteine up to the phenylalanine, the CDR3 has a length of 16 residues. Of all the DNA, just the CDR3 is kept, 48 bases in frame from base 1. The receptor library was made with the immunoSEQ multiplex PCR assay. For the multiplex PCR, a mixture combining 60 forward primers for TCR Vbeta segments and 13 reverse primers for TCR Jbeta segments was used. The CDR3 region of rearranged TCR beta genes was amplified from genomic DNA by a multiplex PCR assay. On the Illumina HiSeq System, the amplified TCR beta libraries were sequenced as 87-base-pair reads. In the paper's pipeline: A later analysis tallied 70 million to 100 million unique TCR beta chains across the approximately 670 repertoires, and around 10 million of those chains were shared by two or more donors. A nearest-neighbor algorithm error-corrected the raw reads and collapsed the reads into unique sequences, merging closely related sequences to remove PCR and sequencing errors. V, D and J gene segments were assigned by aligning CDR3 sequences to IMGT reference sequences. For a sequence to be retained, a match of at least six nucleotides to both a V gene segment and a J gene segment was required. Rearrangements were called productive when the CDR3 lacked stop codons and stayed in frame with V and J; all others were non-productive. Following IMGT convention, CDR3 was defined as the stretch from the second conserved V-encoded cysteine to the conserved J-encoded phenylalanine. The earlier analysis of around 640 of the donors excluded sequences that lacked an unambiguous match to a single V gene segment. In an earlier analysis of several hundred of the donors, V segments were called functional above 56.7% productive rearrangements and were called segregating when the between-donor standard deviation exceeded 5%. A statistical classification framework was built to diagnose cytomegalovirus status from the catalog of TCR beta chain sequences. V and J gene assignment, in a later analysis, came from comparing TCR nucleotide sequences with IMGT/GENE-DB human TR gene sequences. In a later analysis, CDR3 sequences and most-parsimonious VDJ recombination scenarios were assigned using the TCRdist pipeline. In a later analysis, each TCR beta chain was defined by its CDR3 amino acid sequence together with its V-gene family, and reads without a unique V-gene family were excluded. To address suspected cross-contamination and a sequencing artifact, a later analysis removed 592 highly shared, low-generation-probability nucleotide sequences. A later analysis calculated a clonal expansion index for each public chain from normalized within-repertoire ranks of inferred template counts. A later analysis computed generation probabilities with a VDJ recombination model fitted to out-of-frame rearrangements, and checked the results against IGoR. Hypergeometric tests were used in a later analysis to score TCR-TCR, TCR-HLA and TCR-CMV co-occurrence, with a repertoire-size bias correction applied to the TCR pairs. False discovery rates were estimated in a later analysis by permuting HLA or CMV assignments 20 times. In a later analysis, co-occurring TCRs were grouped with DBSCAN, and TCRdist sequence similarity was added when clustering was performed within HLA-allele-positive subsets. For co-occurrence clustering, repertoires with fewer than 30,000 or more than 120,000 public chains were excluded, along with about five repertoires with anomalous nucleotide sharing. Entries here come from immuneACCESS through TCRdb and include only in-frame sequences with V and J called. Some clones fail to appear in such tables; in the studies checked, an unresolved V gene covers under half of the shortfall, and the cause of the remainder is unknown. V and J calls and clone size are given by that table; D and trimming were obtained from the DNA. The sample table shows approximately 150,000 clones, and around 78% are seen once. The ten largest clones take up 13% of the sample.

On this clone: The target of this receptor is not known. No base quality information exists; no much larger clone differs at one position.

This receptor was taken from a woman aged 50 to 65 in good health and CMV-seropositive. The rearrangement combines TRBV30 with TRBJ2-1; 16 central nucleotides agree with TRBD2. Sequencing was done on a sample of PBMCs. The nucleotides read TGTGCCTGGAGTTGGGGACTAGCGGGGGGGCCCAGTGAGCAGTTCTTC. Its amino acids are CAWSWGLAGGPSEQFF.